This TCR beta chain is from a study of CD8+CD57+ T cells in acquired aplastic anemia. Turning to the study itself: DNA per sorted CD4+ or CD8+ sample ranged about 0.19 to 30 ug, averaging about 2.9 ug. Among healthy donors, CD4+ cells averaged approximately 10 million reads. Notes on the study in general: Patients and controls shared twenty-nine CD8+ CDR3 sequences, highly expressed in patients.

Researchers used genomic DNA as the template to profile TCR beta VDJ and CDR3. A single record per CDR3 protein comes from TCRdb applying MiXCR to the reads. The sample consists of about 210,000 distinct CDR3 sequences, roughly 55% of them appearing once. The CDR3 runs 14 residues. The germline V and J ends were trimmed by 5 bases and 5 bases, with 12 bases remaining between them. The germline CDR1 and CDR2 sequences are SGHVS and FQNEAQ. As regards this clonotype: Its antigen is unidentified.

The clonotype comes from a human donor in good health. The source material was sorted CD4+, CD8+, or CD8+CD57+ T cells (not recorded which) from PBMCs. This sequence joins TRBV7-8 and TRBJ2-2; possible D gene TRBD1, 5 bases. CDR3 amino acids: CASSARRVTGELFF. The DNA of the CDR3 is TGTGCCAGCAGCGCACGCAGGGTAACCGGGGAGCTGTTTTTT.